Below, 8 T cell receptor beta chains from the same sample are listed, as sequenced in a study of T cells in Graves' hyperthyroidism and ophthalmopathy. From RNA transcripts, TCR beta CDR3 regions were amplified. TCR CDR3 underwent first-round RT-PCR with the HTBI primer set. TCRdb itself ran the multiplex PCR reads through MiXCR, one entry per CDR3 protein. Of about 540,000 distinct CDR3 sequences listed, 35% to 55% are singletons. Sequenced: peripheral blood or thyroid tissue (not recorded which). These receptors all stem from a woman aged 18-29 years with Graves' hyperthyroidism.

This clonotype appeared many times. The chain joins TRBV19 to TRBJ2-7, with a tentative D call TRBD2 (6 bases). Germline CDR1 LNHDA, CDR2 SQIVND (reference sequence). This CDR3 region has 12 residues. V gave up 7 bases and J gave up 2 bases, with 9 bases separating them. The CDR3 spells CASMGGTYEQYF. The CDR3, as DNA: TGTGCCAGTATGGGCGGGACCTACGAGCAGTACTTC.

A word on this clonotype: Germline is not matched at one junction end, which may reflect a read error. The genes are TRBV7-3 and TRBJ2-2; TRBD1 matches at 8 bases. This CDR3 comprises 15 residues. The germline CDR1 and CDR2 sequences are SGHTA and FQGTGA. The CDR3 DNA is TGTGCCAACAGCCCCCCGGGACAGGCCACCGGGGAGCTGTTTTTT. Translation: CANSPPGQATGELFF.

Only a few counts were recorded for this clonotype. The V and J genes are TRBV7-9 and TRBJ2-5, with unresolved D. The better agreement between TRBJ2-1 and the DNA end casts doubt on the J call. Germline CDR1 reads SEHNR; CDR2 reads FQNEAQ (reference sequence). The CDR3 is 15 residues long. CDR3 bases: TGTGCCAGCAGCTTAGTCCAGAATCCCACGGATGAGCAGTTCTTC. Its protein product is CASSLVQNPTDEQFF.

This clonotype showed up many times. The chain is built from TRBV20-1 and TRBJ2-5; 11 bases line up with TRBD2. This CDR3 region has 14 residues. The V gene end was trimmed by 6 bases and the J gene end by 4 bases; junction bases not matched to a gene: 7. Germline CDR1 is DFQATT and CDR2 is SNEGSKA (reference sequence). The chain's CDR3 is CSALAGGPRETQYF. CDR3 coding DNA: TGCAGTGCCTTAGCGGGAGGGCCGAGAGAGACCCAGTACTTC.

This clonotype was observed a handful of times. The chain employs TRBV4-1 and TRBJ2-7; the match to TRBD2 covers 7 bases. V shed 1 base and J 2 bases; nucleotides not matched to a gene: 14. CDR1 MGHRA and CDR2 YSYEKL come from the germline V gene. The CDR3 is made up of 18 amino acids. CDR3 DNA: TGCGCCAGCAGCCAAGGGGGGGGGGAGCGGGCTCATCCCTACGAGCAGTACTTC. It is translated as CASSQGGGERAHPYEQYF.

This clonotype was observed many times. V and J are TRBV29-1 and TRBJ2-7, with 9 positions matching TRBD2. In germline, CDR1 is SQVTM, CDR2 ANQGSEA. Trimming at V came to 7 bases and at J to 3 bases, leaving 7 bases not matched to a gene. The CDR3 consists of 13 residues. CDR3: CSATGTSSYEQYF. The CDR3 DNA reads as TGCAGCGCTACCGGGACTAGCAGCTACGAGCAGTACTTC.

This clonotype came up a few times. The chain links TRBV6-5 to TRBJ1-5; D is possibly TRBD1 (6 bases). This CDR3 is 14 amino acids long. Germline CDR1 reads MNHEY; CDR2 reads SVGAGI. V was clipped by 6 bases and J by 2 bases, with 11 bases between them. CDR3 protein: CASRQGIGNQPQHF. The CDR3 nucleotides are TGTGCCAGCAGACAGGGTATTGGCAATCAGCCCCAGCATTTT.

This clonotype was seen repeatedly, ten times or more. The chain is built from TRBV7-6 and TRBJ2-7; D is tentatively TRBD1 or TRBD2 (5 bases each). CDR3 size: 14 residues. The ends were cut back, 1 base at V and 1 base at J, with 8 bases in the middle. In germline, CDR1 is SGHVS, CDR2 FNYEAQ. CDR3 protein: CASSLDRTSYEQYF. In nucleotides, the CDR3 is TGTGCCAGCAGCTTAGACAGGACTTCCTACGAGCAGTACTTC.